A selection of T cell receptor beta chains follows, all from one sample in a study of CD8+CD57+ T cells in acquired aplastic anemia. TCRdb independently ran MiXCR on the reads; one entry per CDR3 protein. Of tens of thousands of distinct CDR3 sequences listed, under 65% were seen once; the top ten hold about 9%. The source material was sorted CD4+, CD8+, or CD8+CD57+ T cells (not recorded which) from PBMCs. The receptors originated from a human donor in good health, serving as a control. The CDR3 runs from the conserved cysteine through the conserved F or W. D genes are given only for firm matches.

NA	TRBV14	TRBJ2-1	CASSRSGTEFDEQFF
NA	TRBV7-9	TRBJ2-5	CASSLGLLQETQYF
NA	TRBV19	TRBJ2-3	CASSASGWDTDTQYF
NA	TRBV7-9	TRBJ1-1	CASSLPGNTEAFF
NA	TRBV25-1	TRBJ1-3	CASSATGVRNTIYF
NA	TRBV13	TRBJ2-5	CASSPSPGIETQYF
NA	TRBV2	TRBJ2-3	CASVFMGADTQYF
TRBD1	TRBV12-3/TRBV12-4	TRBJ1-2	CASSQQGANNYGYTF
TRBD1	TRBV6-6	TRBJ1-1	CASSSSYRQGNTEAFF
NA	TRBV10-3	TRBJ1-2	CAISESPGDTAHRPGWGYTF
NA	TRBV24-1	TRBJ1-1	CATSEGRNTEAFF
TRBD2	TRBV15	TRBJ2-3	CATSRVPGGGDTDTQYF
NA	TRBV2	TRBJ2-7	CASSEAAVAYEQYF
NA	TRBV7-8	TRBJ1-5	CASSLWATGNQPQHF
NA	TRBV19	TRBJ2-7	CASSIRTAYEQYF
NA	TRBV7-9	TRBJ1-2	CASSLGAGPYGYTF
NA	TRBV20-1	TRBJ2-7	CSARTQLYEQYF
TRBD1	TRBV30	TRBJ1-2	CAWGNRGPYGYTF